The 26 T cell receptor beta chains in this list originate from one sample, sequenced in a study of read filtering for tumor transcriptome and immune sequencing. From about 400 ng of RNA, a library with molecular barcoded alpha/delta and beta/gamma adaptors was made. One entry per CDR3 protein results from TCRdb running MiXCR on the reads. The table lists roughly 130,000 distinct CDR3 sequences, roughly 13% of them singletons. The sample taken for sequencing was a population of CD138-negative cells sorted from bone marrow. The receptors come from a donor at least 40 years old with multiple myeloma.

Concerning this clonotype itself: A read error may be the cause here, since a much bigger clone is one base away. The rearrangement links TRBV6-6 to TRBJ2-1; D possibly corresponds to TRBD1 (7 bases). The CDR3 contains 15 residues. V lost 2 bases and J 4 bases, leaving 12 bases between the germline ends. Germline CDR1 is MNHNY and CDR2 is SVGAGI (reference sequence). This CDR3 is CASSYAGQKYNEQFF. The CDR3 region has the DNA TGTGCCAGCAGTTACGCGGGACAGAAATACAATGAGCAGTTCTTC.

Notes on this clonotype: A much larger clone differs from this one at a single base, so this may be a read error. The chain uses TRBV5-6 and TRBJ2-3, with 11 nucleotides matching TRBD2. Germline V lookup: CDR1 SGHDT, CDR2 YYEEEE. Trimming at V came to 2 bases and at J to 2 bases, leaving 10 bases not matched to a gene. The CDR3 runs to 18 residues. CDR3 bases: TGTGCCAGCAGCTTCAGCCTAGCGGGAGGTTATATCACAGATACGCAGTATTTT. It translates to CASSFSLAGGYITDTQYF.

This clonotype was seen many times. The chain links TRBV20-1 to TRBJ2-3; 11 bases align to TRBD2. V shed 6 bases and J 5 bases; nucleotides not matched to a gene: 10. Germline V gene sequence: CDR1 DFQATT, CDR2 SNEGSKA (reference sequence). The CDR3 has 15 residues. The CDR3 DNA reads as TGCAGTGCGTTGACTAGCGGGGTGGGGCGAGATACGCAGTATTTT. Its translation is CSALTSGVGRDTQYF.

There are many counts of this clonotype. In DNA, the CDR3 is TGCGCCAGCAGCCAAGATCCGGCTAGCGGGGGCATAAGAGAGCAGTTCTTC. As protein: CASSQDPASGGIREQFF. This rearrangement joins TRBV4-1 to TRBJ2-1; TRBD2 agrees at 10 bases. The length of the CDR3 is 17 residues. V gave up 0 bases and J gave up 10 bases; unmatched junction bases: 12. In germline, CDR1 is MGHRA, CDR2 YSYEKL.

This clonotype has at least ten counts. The V call is TRBV11-2, the J call TRBJ2-3; D is ambiguous. Germline lookup yields CDR1 SGHAT and CDR2 FQNNGV. V shed 5 bases and J shed 3 bases, with 6 bases lying between them. The CDR3 totals 12 residues. DNA for the CDR3: TGTGCCAGCAGCCCAATGACAGATACGCAGTATTTT. This gives the protein CASSPMTDTQYF.

This rearrangement joins TRBV3-1 to TRBJ2-7; the D gene is possibly TRBD1 (6 bases). Per germline, CDR1 LGHDT and CDR2 YNNKEL (reference sequence). Trimming shortened V by 0 bases and J by 5 bases, and 11 bases separated the two germline ends. The CDR3 has 14 residues. CDR3 DNA sequence: TGTGCCAGCAGCCAAGATCAGGGGCGCGACGAGCAGTACTTC. Its translation is CASSQDQGRDEQYF.

The rearrangement links TRBV7-9 to TRBJ2-7, with TRBD1 matching over 10 bases. Germline loops: CDR1 SEHNR, CDR2 FQNEAQ (reference sequence). The V and J ends lost 2 bases and 5 bases, in that order; junction bases with no gene match: 12. The CDR3 is made up of 17 amino acids. CDR3: CASSLRFLRDRGDEQYF. Written as DNA, the CDR3 is TGTGCCAGCAGCTTAAGATTCCTCCGGGACAGGGGTGACGAGCAGTACTTC.

The sample holds many counts of this clonotype. The CDR3 loop reads CASSKRTSGNQEQFF. CDR3 nucleotides: TGTGCCAGCTCCAAGCGGACTAGCGGGAATCAAGAGCAGTTCTTC. The chain employs TRBV7-8 and TRBJ2-1; 12 positions match TRBD2. Trimming took 8 bases from V and 10 from J; bases not matched to a gene: 12. The CDR3 spans 15 residues. CDR1 and CDR2 from the germline V gene are SGHVS and FQNEAQ.

This clonotype was detected ten times or more. The V call is TRBV9, the J call TRBJ1-1; D might be TRBD1 (5 bases). The V end lost 5 bases, the J end lost 1 base, and 15 bases lay between the germline ends. Germline assignment: CDR1 SGDLS and CDR2 YYNGEE. The CDR3 contains 15 residues. The CDR3: CASSTLPGPNTEAFF. In DNA form, the CDR3 reads TGTGCCAGCAGTACTCTTCCGGGACCGAACACTGAAGCTTTCTTT.

This clonotype occurred many times. The chain carries TRBV15 and TRBJ1-2, with 7 bases fitting TRBD1. Germline CDR1 reads LNHNV; CDR2 reads YYDKDF (reference sequence). CDR3 length: 13 residues. Unmatched junction bases numbered 5, after V lost 8 bases and J lost 2 bases. The CDR3, as DNA: TGTGCCACCGGACAGGAGGGGAACTATGGCTACACCTTC. As protein: CATGQEGNYGYTF.

As regards this clonotype: The CDR3 ends on some other residue instead of the conserved phenylalanine or tryptophan, so this is likely a read error. The rearrangement uses TRBV6-5 and TRBJ2-1, with 11 bases lining up with TRBD2. CDR3 size: 15 residues. V was pared by 7 bases and J by 4 bases, with 6 bases of the junction left unmatched. Germline CDR1 reads MNHEY; CDR2 reads SVGAGI. In nucleotides, the CDR3 is TGTGCCAGCACAGCACTAGCGGGGGATTACAATGAGCAGTTCCTC. As protein: CASTALAGDYNEQFL.

This clonotype was seen ten or more times. The chain has TRBV12-5 and TRBJ1-5; D unresolved. The CDR3 runs 13 residues. V was pared by 1 base and J by 6 bases, with 7 bases between. CDR1 is LGHNT and CDR2 is FRNRAP in the germline V gene. The CDR3 DNA is TGTGCTAGTGGTTTGGGCGATAGTCAGCCCCAGCATTTT. Translated, it gives CASGLGDSQPQHF.

This clonotype has a count of ten or more. The V and J genes are TRBV20-1 and TRBJ1-5; TRBD1 matches 9 bases. This CDR3 is built from 15 residues. Germline loops: CDR1 DFQATT, CDR2 SNEGSKA (reference sequence). V dropped 3 bases and J dropped 4; count of bases not matched to a gene: 7. The DNA of the CDR3 is TGCAGTGCTAGGGGACAGGGAAGAATTAATCAGCCCCAGCATTTT. The encoded protein is CSARGQGRINQPQHF.

Points on this clonotype: This may stem from a read error, because a much larger clone lies one nucleotide away. Since no conserved phenylalanine or tryptophan closes the CDR3, a read error is the likely cause. This sequence joins TRBV11-2 and TRBJ2-2; tentatively, D is TRBD1 or TRBD2 (5 bases each). CDR1 and CDR2 (germline): SGHAT, FQNNGV. The CDR3 loop spans 16 amino acids. The V end lost 5 bases, the J end lost 8 bases, and 21 bases lay between the germline ends. CDR3 nucleotides: TGTGCCAGCAGCCCGCCGGGACGAACTCGAGGAGGGGAGCTGTTTCTT. This gives the protein CASSPPGRTRGGELFL.

There are many counts of this clonotype. The rearrangement uses TRBV20-1 and TRBJ1-5; 9 bases match TRBD1. The V and J ends lost 0 bases and 7 bases, in that order; junction bases with no gene match: 13. The CDR3 is 17 amino acids. Germline loops: CDR1 DFQATT, CDR2 SNEGSKA (reference sequence). The CDR3 DNA reads as TGCAGTGCTAGAGATCCTCTCTCGGGACAGGGTCGGCAGCCCCAGCATTTT. It translates to CSARDPLSGQGRQPQHF.

This clonotype was recorded at least ten times. The chain carries TRBV5-1 and TRBJ2-7; maybe TRBD2 (6 bases). V was pared by 2 bases and J by 0 bases, with 12 bases between. CDR1 is SGHRS, CDR2 YFSETQ, per germline. The CDR3 is made up of 15 amino acids. CDR3 in DNA: TGCGCCAGCAGCTTAACTAGCACGCCCTCCTACGAGCAGTACTTC. It translates to CASSLTSTPSYEQYF.

Note on this clonotype: Just one base apart from a much larger clone, this may be a read error. The J gene is TRBJ2-7, the V gene TRBV28, with D tentatively TRBD2 (5 bases). The CDR3 runs 15 residues. Germline assignment: CDR1 MDHEN and CDR2 SYDVKM. The CDR3 region is CASGLGGRTSYEQYF. In DNA form, the CDR3 reads TGTGCCAGCGGTTTAGGCGGGCGAACTTCCTACGAGCAGTACTTC.

This clonotype was picked up many times. The V gene is TRBV18, the J gene TRBJ2-4; D remains unclear. CDR1 KGHSH and CDR2 LQKENI come from the germline V gene. The CDR3 loop spans 18 amino acids. Between the trimmed V and J ends, which lost 6 bases and 0 bases, there was a span of 21 bases. CDR3 amino acids: CASSPFPRTEIAKNIQYF. The DNA for the CDR3 is TGTGCCAGCTCCCCTTTTCCTCGAACGGAGATAGCCAAAAACATTCAGTACTTC.

This clonotype was recorded many times. The chain couples TRBV6-5 to TRBJ2-3; possibly TRBD1 for D (6 bases). This CDR3 region has 14 residues. CDR1 and CDR2 from the germline V gene are MNHEY and SVGAGI. V shed 6 bases and J shed 3 bases, with 13 bases lying between them. The CDR3 protein is CASRPRGLTDTQYF. Written as DNA, the CDR3 is TGTGCCAGCAGGCCCAGGGGTTTGACAGATACGCAGTATTTT.

Turning to this clonotype: A read error is the likely source, as a far larger clone sits one nucleotide away. This rearrangement joins TRBV5-5 to TRBJ2-1; 11 bases are shared with TRBD2. The CDR3 sequence is 16 residues long. Per the germline V gene, CDR1 is SGHKS and CDR2 is YYEKEE (reference sequence). The CDR3, as DNA: TGCGCCAGCAGTCTAGTGCCGGGACTAGCGGACAATGAGCAGTTCTTC. It encodes CASSLVPGLADNEQFF.

This clonotype was seen ten or more times. One junction end does not reproduce the germline sequence, and a read error may be involved. The chain combines TRBV5-4 with TRBJ1-3, with 7 bases matching TRBD1. CDR3 length equals 14 residues. CDR1 and CDR2 (germline): SGHNT, YYREEE (reference sequence). The CDR3 DNA sequence: TGTGCCAGCACCTTGCAGGGGGAAGAAAACACCATATATTTT. This encodes CASTLQGEENTIYF.

About this clonotype: A read error may explain this, as a much larger clone is one base away. The rearrangement uses TRBV5-1 and TRBJ2-3; TRBD1 is a possible D gene (6 bases). The V gene lost 1 base and the J gene lost 3 bases, with 15 bases spanning the gap. The germline gives CDR1 SGHRS, CDR2 YFSETQ. The CDR3 runs 16 residues. This chain's CDR3 is CASSLIGVGATDTQYF. CDR3 bases: TGCGCCAGCAGCTTGATTGGCGTGGGGGCAACAGATACGCAGTATTTT.

This clonotype was seen a handful of times. A read error may be the cause here, since a much bigger clone is one base away. The rearrangement joins TRBV7-2 to TRBJ1-4; TRBD1 agrees at 9 bases. The CDR3 is 13 residues long. CDR1 is SGHTA and CDR2 is FQGNSA in the germline V gene. CDR3 loop: CASSGTGLERLFF. CDR3 DNA: TGTGCCAGCAGCGGGACAGGGCTTGAAAGACTGTTTTTT.

The sample holds many counts of this clonotype. The rearrangement joins TRBV20-1 to TRBJ2-1; TRBD2 aligns across 9 bases. Germline V CDR1 and CDR2: DFQATT, SNEGSKA (reference sequence). This CDR3 contains 11 residues. V lost 2 bases, J lost 14 bases, and 4 bases stayed unmatched. The CDR3, as DNA: TGCAGTGCTAGACGTAGCGGGAGTAAGTTCTTC. Translating it yields CSARRSGSKFF.

This clonotype was seen a few times. A much larger clone lies a single base off, so this may be a read error. The chain uses TRBV20-1 and TRBJ2-1, with 12 positions matching TRBD2. The junction had 7 bases not matched to a gene; V was cut back by 0 bases and J by 7 bases. The CDR3 covers 16 residues. The germline V gene has CDR1 DFQATT and CDR2 SNEGSKA (reference sequence). The CDR3 is CSARDRLAGGVNEQFF. CDR3 DNA: TGCAGTGCTAGAGATCGCCTAGCGGGAGGGGTAAATGAGCAGTTCTTC.

Many counts were recorded for this clonotype. This chain uses TRBV30 with TRBJ2-2; D unresolved. CDR3 length: 11 amino acids. Germline V gene sequence: CDR1 GTSNPN, CDR2 SVGIG (reference sequence). Trimming left V 2 bases short and J 6 bases short, with 4 bases between. In DNA form, the CDR3 reads TGTGCCTGGAGTCCGGCCGGGGAGCTGTTTTTT. It yields the protein CAWSPAGELFF.